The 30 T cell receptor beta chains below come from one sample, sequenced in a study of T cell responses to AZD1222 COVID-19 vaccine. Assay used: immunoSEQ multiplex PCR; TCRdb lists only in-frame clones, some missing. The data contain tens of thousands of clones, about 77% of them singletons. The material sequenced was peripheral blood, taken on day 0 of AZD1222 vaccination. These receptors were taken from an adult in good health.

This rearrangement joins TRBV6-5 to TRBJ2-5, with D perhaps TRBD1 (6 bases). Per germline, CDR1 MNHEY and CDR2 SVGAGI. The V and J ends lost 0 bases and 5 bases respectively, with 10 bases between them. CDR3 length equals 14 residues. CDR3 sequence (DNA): TGTGCCAGCAGTTACTCAGGGGGAAGTGAGACCCAGTACTTC. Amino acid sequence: CASSYSGGSETQYF.

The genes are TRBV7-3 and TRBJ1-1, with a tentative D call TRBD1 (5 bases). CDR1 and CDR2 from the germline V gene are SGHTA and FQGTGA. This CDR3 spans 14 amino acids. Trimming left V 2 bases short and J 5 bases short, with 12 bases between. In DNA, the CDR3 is TGTGCCAGCAGCTTAGAAGCAGGGCCGACTGAAGCTTTCTTT. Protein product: CASSLEAGPTEAFF.

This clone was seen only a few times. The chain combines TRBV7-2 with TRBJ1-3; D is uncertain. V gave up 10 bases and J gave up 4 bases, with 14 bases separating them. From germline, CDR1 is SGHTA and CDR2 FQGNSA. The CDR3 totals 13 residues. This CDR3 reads CATSSGGGNTIYF. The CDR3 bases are TGTGCCACCTCTTCCGGAGGGGGAAACACCATATATTTT.

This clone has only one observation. The CDR3 region has the DNA TGCGCCAGCAGTTTTGGCGGGGGCACGGGAAATGAGCAGTTCTTC. Protein: CASSFGGGTGNEQFF. V usage is TRBV5-1 and J usage is TRBJ2-1; tentatively, D is TRBD2 (7 bases). Trimming removed 5 bases from V and 7 bases from J, with 19 bases in between. Germline V gene lookup returns CDR1 SGHRS and CDR2 YFSETQ. This CDR3 region has 15 residues.

CDR3 sequence: CASSSQGVTNEKLFF. CDR3 nucleotides: TGTGCCAGCAGCTCACAGGGGGTCACTAATGAAAAACTGTTTTTT. The V call is TRBV7-8, the J call TRBJ1-4; 8 bases line up with TRBD1. J lost 2 bases, V lost 4 bases, and 3 bases had no gene match. This CDR3 has 15 amino acids. Germline CDR1 reads SGHVS; CDR2 reads FQNEAQ.

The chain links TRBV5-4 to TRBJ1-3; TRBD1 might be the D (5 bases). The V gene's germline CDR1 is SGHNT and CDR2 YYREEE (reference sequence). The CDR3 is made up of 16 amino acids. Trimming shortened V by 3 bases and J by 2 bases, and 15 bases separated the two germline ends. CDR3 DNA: TGTGCCAGCAGCTCCATCCCCGGACAAGCTGGAAACACCATATATTTT. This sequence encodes CASSSIPGQAGNTIYF.

The CDR3: CASRLGGWETQYF. The CDR3 nucleotides are TGTGCCAGCCGATTAGGGGGCTGGGAGACCCAGTACTTC. The chain links TRBV6-5 to TRBJ2-5, with 7 bases that match TRBD1. The CDR3 is 13 residues long. In germline, CDR1 is MNHEY, CDR2 SVGAGI. Trimming took 8 bases from V and 5 from J; bases not matched to a gene: 8.

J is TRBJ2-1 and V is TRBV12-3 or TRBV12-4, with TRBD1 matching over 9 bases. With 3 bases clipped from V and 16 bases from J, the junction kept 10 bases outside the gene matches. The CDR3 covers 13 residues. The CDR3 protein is CASSLTAGTGTFF. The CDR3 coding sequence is TGTGCCAGCAGTTTGACCGCTGGGACAGGGACATTCTTC.

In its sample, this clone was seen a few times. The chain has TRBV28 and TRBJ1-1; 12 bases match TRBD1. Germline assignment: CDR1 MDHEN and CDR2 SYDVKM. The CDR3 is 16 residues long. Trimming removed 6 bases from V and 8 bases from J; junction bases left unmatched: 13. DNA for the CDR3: TGTGCCAGCAGGCCTCCGGGACAGGGGGCTAGGGGGGAAGCTTTCTTT. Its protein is CASRPPGQGARGEAFF.

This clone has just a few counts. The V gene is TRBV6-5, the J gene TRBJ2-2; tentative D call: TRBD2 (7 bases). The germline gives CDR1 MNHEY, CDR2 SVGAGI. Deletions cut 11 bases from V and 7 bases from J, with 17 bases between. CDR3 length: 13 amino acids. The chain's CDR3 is CASRGATGGELFF. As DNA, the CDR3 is TGTGCCTCCCGGGGGGCGACGGGCGGGGAGCTGTTTTTT.

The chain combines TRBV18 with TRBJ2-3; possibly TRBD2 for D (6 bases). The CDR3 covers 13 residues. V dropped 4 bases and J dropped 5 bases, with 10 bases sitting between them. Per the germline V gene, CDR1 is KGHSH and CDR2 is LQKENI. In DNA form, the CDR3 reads TGTGCCAGCTCACGACCGGAGGGAGATACGCAGTATTTT. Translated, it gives CASSRPEGDTQYF.

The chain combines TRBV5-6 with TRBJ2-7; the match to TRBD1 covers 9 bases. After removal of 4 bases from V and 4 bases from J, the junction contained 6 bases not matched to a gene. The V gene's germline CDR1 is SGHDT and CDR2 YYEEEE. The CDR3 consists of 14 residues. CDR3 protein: CASSGWGQGYEQYV. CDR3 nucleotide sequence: TGTGCCAGCAGCGGGTGGGGACAGGGTTACGAGCAGTACGTC.

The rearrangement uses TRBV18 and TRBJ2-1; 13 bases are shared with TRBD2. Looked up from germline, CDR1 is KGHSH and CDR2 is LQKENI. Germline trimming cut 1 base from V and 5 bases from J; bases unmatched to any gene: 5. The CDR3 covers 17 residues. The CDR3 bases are TGTGCCAGCTCACCACGACTAGCGGGAGGTCCCCACAATGAGCAGTTCTTC. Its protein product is CASSPRLAGGPHNEQFF. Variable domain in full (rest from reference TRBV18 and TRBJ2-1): NAGVMQNPRHLVRRRGQEARLRCSPMKGHSHVYWYRQLPEEGLKFMVYLQKENIIDESGMPKERFSAEFPKEGPSILRIQQVVRGDSAAYFCASSPRLAGGPHNEQFFGPGTRLTVL.

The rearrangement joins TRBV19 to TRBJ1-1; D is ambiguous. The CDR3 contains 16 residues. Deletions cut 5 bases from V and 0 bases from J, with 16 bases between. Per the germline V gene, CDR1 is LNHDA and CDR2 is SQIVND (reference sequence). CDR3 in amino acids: CASSSVVGRLNTEAFF. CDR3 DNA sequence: TGTGCCAGTAGTTCAGTGGTAGGACGGCTGAACACTGAAGCTTTCTTT.

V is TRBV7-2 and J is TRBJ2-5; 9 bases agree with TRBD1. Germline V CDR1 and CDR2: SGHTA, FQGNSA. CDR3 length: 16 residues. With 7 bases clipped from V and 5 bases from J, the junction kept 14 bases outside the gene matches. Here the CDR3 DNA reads TGTGCCAGCAAAAAACAGGGGGCAAGCCCGGTCGAGACCCAGTACTTC. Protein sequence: CASKKQGASPVETQYF.

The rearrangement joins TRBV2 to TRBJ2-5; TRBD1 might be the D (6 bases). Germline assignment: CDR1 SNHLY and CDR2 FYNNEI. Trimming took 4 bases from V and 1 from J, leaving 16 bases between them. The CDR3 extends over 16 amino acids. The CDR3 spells CASSVIGGLFQETQYF. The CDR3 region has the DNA TGTGCCAGCAGTGTGATAGGGGGTCTCTTCCAAGAGACCCAGTACTTC.

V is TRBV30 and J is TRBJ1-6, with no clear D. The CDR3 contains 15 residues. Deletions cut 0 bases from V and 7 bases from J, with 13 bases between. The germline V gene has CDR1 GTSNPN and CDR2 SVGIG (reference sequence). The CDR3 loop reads CAWSVKAPWNSPLHF. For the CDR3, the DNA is TGTGCCTGGAGTGTAAAGGCCCCGTGGAATTCACCCCTCCACTTT.

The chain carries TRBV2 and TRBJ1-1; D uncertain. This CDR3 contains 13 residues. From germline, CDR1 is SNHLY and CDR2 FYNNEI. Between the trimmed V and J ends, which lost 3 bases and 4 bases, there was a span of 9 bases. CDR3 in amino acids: CASSDNWGTEAFF. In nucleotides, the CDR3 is TGTGCCAGCAGTGACAATTGGGGCACTGAAGCTTTCTTT.

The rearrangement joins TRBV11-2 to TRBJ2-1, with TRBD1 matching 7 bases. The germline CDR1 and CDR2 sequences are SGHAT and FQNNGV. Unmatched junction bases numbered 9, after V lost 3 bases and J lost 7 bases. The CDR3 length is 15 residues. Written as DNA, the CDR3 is TGTGCCAGCAGCTTGGTTCCGGGACAGACGAATGAGCAGTTCTTC. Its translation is CASSLVPGQTNEQFF.

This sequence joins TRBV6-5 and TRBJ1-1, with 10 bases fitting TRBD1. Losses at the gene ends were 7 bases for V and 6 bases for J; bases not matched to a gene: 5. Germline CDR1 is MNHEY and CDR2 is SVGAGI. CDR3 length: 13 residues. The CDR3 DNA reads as TGTGCCAGCACCTCCGGGACAGGGGCTGAAGCTTTCTTT. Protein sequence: CASTSGTGAEAFF.

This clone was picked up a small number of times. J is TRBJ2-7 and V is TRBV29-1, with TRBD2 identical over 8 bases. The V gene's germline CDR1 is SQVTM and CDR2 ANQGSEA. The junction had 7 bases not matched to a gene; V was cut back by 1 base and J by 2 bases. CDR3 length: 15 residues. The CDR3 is CSVEGASGHTYEQYF. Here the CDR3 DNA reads TGCAGCGTTGAAGGGGCTAGCGGGCACACCTACGAGCAGTACTTC.

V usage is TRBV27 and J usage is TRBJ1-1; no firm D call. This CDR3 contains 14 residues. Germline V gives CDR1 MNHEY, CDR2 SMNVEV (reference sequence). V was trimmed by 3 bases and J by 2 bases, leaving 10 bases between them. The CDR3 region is CASSFKALNTEAFF. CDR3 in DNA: TGTGCCAGCAGTTTCAAGGCCCTAAACACTGAAGCTTTCTTT.

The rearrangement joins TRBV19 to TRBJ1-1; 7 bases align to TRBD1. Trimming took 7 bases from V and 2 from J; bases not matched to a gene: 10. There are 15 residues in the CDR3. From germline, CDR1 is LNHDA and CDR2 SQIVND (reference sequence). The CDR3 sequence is CASKLPGQPNTEAFF. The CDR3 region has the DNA TGTGCCAGTAAATTACCGGGACAGCCAAACACTGAAGCTTTCTTT.

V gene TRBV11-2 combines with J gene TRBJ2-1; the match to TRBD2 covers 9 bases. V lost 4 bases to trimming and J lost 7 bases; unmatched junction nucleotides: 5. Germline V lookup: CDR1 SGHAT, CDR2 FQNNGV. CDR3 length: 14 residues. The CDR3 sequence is CASSSAGGLNEQFF. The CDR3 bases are TGTGCCAGCAGCTCGGCGGGGGGGCTGAATGAGCAGTTCTTC.

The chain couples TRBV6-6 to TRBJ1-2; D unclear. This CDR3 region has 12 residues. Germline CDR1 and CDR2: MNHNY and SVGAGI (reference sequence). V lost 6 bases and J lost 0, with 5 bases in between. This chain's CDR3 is CASRDTNYGYTF. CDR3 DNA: TGTGCCAGCAGAGATACTAACTATGGCTACACCTTC.

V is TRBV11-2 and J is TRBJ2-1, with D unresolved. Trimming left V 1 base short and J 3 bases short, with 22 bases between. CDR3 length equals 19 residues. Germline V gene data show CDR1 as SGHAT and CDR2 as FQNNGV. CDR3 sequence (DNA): TGTGCCAGCAGCTTAGGGTTTCCGCCTCGCCGATTTGGCTACAATGAGCAGTTCTTC. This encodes CASSLGFPPRRFGYNEQFF.

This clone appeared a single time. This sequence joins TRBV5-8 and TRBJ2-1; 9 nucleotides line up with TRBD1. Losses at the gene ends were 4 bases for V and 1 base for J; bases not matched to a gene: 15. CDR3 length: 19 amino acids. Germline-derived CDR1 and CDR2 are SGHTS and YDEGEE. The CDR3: CASSPFFGLGQGSYNEQFF. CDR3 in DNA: TGTGCCAGCAGCCCATTCTTTGGACTGGGACAGGGTTCCTACAATGAGCAGTTCTTC.

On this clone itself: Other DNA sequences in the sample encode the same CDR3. For the CDR3, the DNA is TGTGCCAGCAGCCCCACTAGCGGGAGCACAGATACGCAGTATTTT. As protein: CASSPTSGSTDTQYF. This chain uses TRBV3-1 (or the pseudogene TRBV3-2) with TRBJ2-3; 9 bases map to TRBD2. CDR3 size: 15 residues. J was trimmed by 0 bases and V by 4 bases; bases with no gene match: 2. Germline CDR1 is LGHDT and CDR2 is YNNKEL (reference sequence).

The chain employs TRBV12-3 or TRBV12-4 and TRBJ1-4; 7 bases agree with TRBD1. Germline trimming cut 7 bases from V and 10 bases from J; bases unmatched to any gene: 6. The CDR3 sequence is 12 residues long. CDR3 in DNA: TGTGCCAGCACCCAGGGGGTGGGAAAACTGTTTTTT. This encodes CASTQGVGKLFF.

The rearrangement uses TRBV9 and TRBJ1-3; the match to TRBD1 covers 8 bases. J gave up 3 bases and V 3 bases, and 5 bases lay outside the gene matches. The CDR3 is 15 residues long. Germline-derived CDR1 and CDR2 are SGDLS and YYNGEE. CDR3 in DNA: TGTGCCAGCAGCGGGTCCGGGACAGGTGGAAACACCATATATTTT. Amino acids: CASSGSGTGGNTIYF.